These T cell receptor beta chains were read from a single sample in a study of blood T cell repertoires in COVID-19. Data came from immunoSEQ multiplex PCR; TCRdb stores just in-frame clones and leaves some out. The repertoire includes about 160,000 clones, 80% to 95% of them detected once, and more than 4.5% sits in the top ten. The specimen was peripheral blood. Receptors originate from a man between 25 and 39 years old with COVID-19, enrolled during active disease. Each CDR3 is given with its conserved first and last residue. A D gene is named only where the DNA matches it firmly. Clone size is shown for a subset of rows, as once, few, many or a class of expanded clone.

clone_size,v_call,d_call,j_call,cdr3_nt,cdr3_aa
.,TRBV7-9,TRBD1,TRBJ1-2,TGTGCCAGCAGCTTAGGGGACAGGGGATATGGCTACACCTTC,CASSLGDRGYGYTF
.,TRBV11-2,.,TRBJ1-1,TGTGCCAGCAGCTTAGACCCTTTCACTGAAGCTTTCTTT,CASSLDPFTEAFF
.,TRBV16,.,TRBJ1-1,TGTGCCAGCAGCCAAGGTGAGCAGGGCGCCGGGAACACTGAAGCTTTCTTT,CASSQGEQGAGNTEAFF
.,TRBV5-1,TRBD1,TRBJ1-5,TGCGCCAGCAGCTTATCAGGGGGCGGAGATAGCAATCAGCCCCAGCATTTT,CASSLSGGGDSNQPQHF
.,TRBV20-1,TRBD2,TRBJ2-5,TGCAGTGCTAGTCCGGGACTAGCGGTTCTAGGGGAGACCCAGTACTTC,CSASPGLAVLGETQYF
.,TRBV19,.,TRBJ1-5,TGTGCCAGTAGTCAGGACGGGGGGATTGTTCAGCCCCAGCATTTT,CASSQDGGIVQPQHF
.,TRBV19,.,TRBJ1-2,TGTGCCAGTCTGGATTCATCCGGGCGGGTCTATGGCTACACCTTC,CASLDSSGRVYGYTF
.,TRBV4-2,.,TRBJ1-2,TGTGCCAGCAGCCAATACCAAGGGGGTAACTATGGCTACACCTTC,CASSQYQGGNYGYTF
.,TRBV10-3,TRBD2,TRBJ2-3,TGTGCCATCAGCCTCAGCGGGGGCCAAGCAGATACGCAGTATTTT,CAISLSGGQADTQYF
.,TRBV5-5,.,TRBJ2-3,TGTGCCAGCAGCTTGGCTGGCACAGATACGCAGTATTTT,CASSLAGTDTQYF
.,TRBV28,.,TRBJ2-7,TGTGCCAGCACCGACAGCCAATCTTACGAGCAGTACTTC,CASTDSQSYEQYF
.,TRBV28,.,TRBJ1-1,TGTGCCAGCAGCTCCAGGACTGAAGCTTTCTTT,CASSSRTEAFF
.,TRBV6-2/TRBV6-3,.,TRBJ2-5,TGTGCCAGCAGTTATAGGCCCATAGTCGTAGCGGCTGAGACCCAGTACTTC,CASSYRPIVVAAETQYF
.,TRBV12-3/TRBV12-4,.,TRBJ1-6,TGTGCCAGCAGTCCTTCCTATTCACCCCTCCACTTT,CASSPSYSPLHF
.,TRBV7-8,TRBD1,TRBJ1-5,TGTGCCAGCAGCGGAGGTGGGACAGGACCGTTCAATCAGCCCCAGCATTTT,CASSGGGTGPFNQPQHF
.,TRBV7-8,TRBD1,TRBJ1-6,TGTGCCAGCAGCTTAGGGGGGACAGGGCAGATTTGGGGTTCACCCCTCCACTTT,CASSLGGTGQIWGSPLHF
.,TRBV7-2,.,TRBJ2-5,TGTGCCAGCAGCTCGGACTCCCCGGGGACCCAGTACTTC,CASSSDSPGTQYF
.,TRBV5-4,.,TRBJ1-1,TGTGCCAGCAGCTTGGAGTTGGTCACCCCACCCTCGGGGACTGAAGCTTTCTTT,CASSLELVTPPSGTEAFF
.,TRBV5-8,.,TRBJ2-6,TGTGCCAGCAGCTTGGTCCCCAGCGTCTCCTCTGGGGCCAACGTCCTGACTTTC,CASSLVPSVSSGANVLTF
.,TRBV23-1,TRBD1,TRBJ1-2,TGCGCCAGCAGTCAATCGTCAAACAGGGGGAACTATGGCTACACCTTC,CASSQSSNRGNYGYTF
.,TRBV7-9,.,TRBJ1-1,TGTGCCAGCAGCTTAGATCGAGGGTTTACGAGGACTGAAGCTTTCTTT,CASSLDRGFTRTEAFF
.,TRBV30,.,TRBJ1-6,TGTGCCTGTTCTTCCGGGACTGTCAATTCACCCCTCCACTTT,CACSSGTVNSPLHF
.,TRBV6-2/TRBV6-3,TRBD1,TRBJ1-1,TGTGCCAGCAGTTGGACAGGGGAGCACACTGAAGCTTTCTTT,CASSWTGEHTEAFF
once,TRBV28,.,TRBJ1-2,TGTGCCAGCAGTTTTATCCGACAGTACCCAGCTAACTATGGCTACACCTTC,CASSFIRQYPANYGYTF
few,TRBV7-2,.,TRBJ1-6,TGTGCCAGCAGCCAATCCCCCGGCAGGATTAATTCACCCCTCCACTTT,CASSQSPGRINSPLHF
.,TRBV27,.,TRBJ2-1,TGTGCCAGCAGTTTGATAGACACCTACAATGAGCAGTTCTTC,CASSLIDTYNEQFF
.,TRBV7-9,.,TRBJ2-7,TGTGCCAGCAGCCTAGGACCGGGAGCCGGCGCCTACGAGCAGTACTTC,CASSLGPGAGAYEQYF
.,TRBV28,.,TRBJ2-5,TGTGCCAGCAGCCCTAGGGGGGGACCAAACCAAGAGACCCAGTACTTC,CASSPRGGPNQETQYF
.,TRBV7-2,.,TRBJ2-1,TGTGCCAGCAGCCCCCGACAGGAGTTGTTCTTC,CASSPRQELFF
few,TRBV27,TRBD1,TRBJ2-1,TGTGCCAGCAGTTTAAGTGACCCTCGACAGGGAGATGAGCAGTTCTTC,CASSLSDPRQGDEQFF
.,TRBV24-1,TRBD2,TRBJ2-1,TGTGCCACCAGTGATGTCGGGACTAGCGGAGCCCCCAATGAGCAGTTCTTC,CATSDVGTSGAPNEQFF
.,TRBV6-5,TRBD2,TRBJ2-7,TGTGCCAGCAGTCTAACTAGCGGGGGTTACGAGCAGTACTTC,CASSLTSGGYEQYF
.,TRBV6-1,TRBD1,TRBJ1-2,TGTGCCAGCAATGAACCTGGGCAGGGGGATGGCTACACCTTC,CASNEPGQGDGYTF
.,TRBV28,TRBD2,TRBJ2-1,TGTGCCAGCCTGACCGGGACTAGCGGGCTCGGCAATGAGCAGTTCTTC,CASLTGTSGLGNEQFF
.,TRBV6-5,TRBD1,TRBJ1-5,TGTGCCAGCGCAGGGGGCTCGGTTGGGAATCAGCCCCAGCATTTT,CASAGGSVGNQPQHF
.,TRBV28,.,TRBJ1-2,TGTGCCAGCAGTTTATATACAGGGACGGGTGGCTACACCTTC,CASSLYTGTGGYTF
.,TRBV11-1,TRBD1,TRBJ1-1,TGTGCCAGCAGCCATCCAGGGGGCACTGAAGCTTTCTTT,CASSHPGGTEAFF
.,TRBV6-6,TRBD1,TRBJ2-7,TGTGCCAGCAGTAAGGACAGGGGGCCCTACGAGCAGTACTTC,CASSKDRGPYEQYF
.,TRBV4-1,TRBD1,TRBJ2-1,TGCGCCAGCAGCCAAGGCCGGGACAGTTACAATGAGCAGTTCTTC,CASSQGRDSYNEQFF
.,TRBV29-1,TRBD1,TRBJ2-7,TGCAGCGTGAACAGGGGTGGCGAGCAGTACTTC,CSVNRGGEQYF
.,TRBV28,.,TRBJ1-2,TGTGCCAGCAGCTTACCAAACTCGGTGGATGGCTACACCTTC,CASSLPNSVDGYTF
.,TRBV7-9,TRBD1,TRBJ2-7,TGTGCCAGCAGCTTAGTGGGGGACAGCCTCTCCTACGAGCAGTACTTC,CASSLVGDSLSYEQYF
.,TRBV9,TRBD2,TRBJ2-2,TGTGCCAGCAGCGCCCGACTAGCGGGGGGAACTGGGTCCGGGGAGCTGTTTTTT,CASSARLAGGTGSGELFF
.,TRBV7-9,TRBD2,TRBJ2-1,TGTGCCAGCCTTTACCGGGGGGGCTTGGATGAGCAGTTCTTC,CASLYRGGLDEQFF
.,TRBV28,.,TRBJ1-2,TGTGCCAGCAGGATCGGAAACAGCTATGGCTACACCTTC,CASRIGNSYGYTF
.,TRBV19,TRBD2,TRBJ2-3,TGTGCCAGTAATAGCGGGAGGCCCACAGATACGCAGTATTTT,CASNSGRPTDTQYF
.,TRBV7-8,TRBD2,TRBJ2-3,TGTGCCAGCAGCGCCACTAGCGGGAGGCTAGATACGCAGTATTTT,CASSATSGRLDTQYF
.,TRBV13,TRBD1,TRBJ2-1,TGTGCCAGCAGCTCTTGGGACAGGGGCTCCTACAATGAGCAGTTCTTC,CASSSWDRGSYNEQFF
once,TRBV27,.,TRBJ1-1,TGTGCCAGCAGTTGGGGGGGGATGAACACTGAAGCTTTCTTT,CASSWGGMNTEAFF
once,TRBV11-2,.,TRBJ1-2,TGTGCCAGCAGCTTAGAGGGGGCCAGCTATGGCTACACCTTC,CASSLEGASYGYTF
.,TRBV7-2,TRBD1,TRBJ2-3,TGTGCCAGCAATAATGGACAGGGGGCAAATACGCAGTATTTT,CASNNGQGANTQYF
few,TRBV6-1,.,TRBJ2-1,TGTGCCAGCAGTGAAAGGGGGGGGAGGGCCATCAATGAGCAGTTCTTC,CASSERGGRAINEQFF
once,TRBV27,.,TRBJ1-1,TGTGCCAGCACCAAATGGACTGGGAACACTGAAGCTTTCTTT,CASTKWTGNTEAFF
.,TRBV7-8,TRBD2,TRBJ2-7,TGTGCCAGCAGCCTAGCTCGTCCTAGCGGGAGTTTCTACGAGCAGTACTTC,CASSLARPSGSFYEQYF
.,TRBV2,TRBD2,TRBJ2-1,TGTGCCAGCAGCAGGGGACTAGCGGGAGTGGATGAGCAGTTCTTC,CASSRGLAGVDEQFF
.,TRBV27,.,TRBJ1-1,TGTGCCAGCAGTCCGCCCCAGACAAGGTTGACTAGGACTGAAGCTTTCTTT,CASSPPQTRLTRTEAFF
.,TRBV6-2/TRBV6-3,.,TRBJ1-5,TGTGCCAGCGGTTCCCGGAGGGCTACCTATCAGCCCCAGCATTTT,CASGSRRATYQPQHF
.,TRBV5-1,TRBD2,TRBJ2-5,TGCGCCAGCAGACTAGCGGGAGAAGAGACCCAGTACTTC,CASRLAGEETQYF
few,TRBV5-8,.,TRBJ1-1,TGTGCCAGCAGCTCCAGGGGTGGAATGAACACTGAAGCTTTCTTT,CASSSRGGMNTEAFF
.,TRBV5-1,TRBD2,TRBJ2-1,TGCGCCAGCAGCCCTGGGGTAGCGGGGAACAATGAGCAGTTCTTC,CASSPGVAGNNEQFF